This is a list of T cell receptor beta chains from one sample in a study of T-cell memory formation after mild COVID-19. Using its own MiXCR run on the 5' RACE reads, TCRdb lists one record per CDR3 protein. The sample has 400,000 or so distinct CDR3 sequences, roughly 20% seen once; the top ten hold more than 8%. The sample taken for sequencing was PBMCs or a T cell subset sorted from them (not recorded which). All receptors derive from an adult woman who had mild COVID-19 (a few samples of this study predate the infection). Cell type and time point are not known. Both conserved end residues are part of each CDR3. D genes are given only for firm matches. Expanded clones are given a class, and other clones once, few, many or no size at all.

CDR3aa: CASSLGAGQGPVNSPLHF
CDR3nt: TGCGCCAGCAGCTTGGGGGCTGGACAGGGGCCGGTGAATTCACCCCTCCACTTT
d_gene: TRBD1
v_gene: TRBV5-1
j_gene: TRBJ1-6
abundance: few

CDR3aa: CASSARQGLDTEAFF
CDR3nt: TGTGCCAGCAGCGCTAGACAGGGATTGGACACTGAAGCTTTCTTT
d_gene: TRBD1
v_gene: TRBV9
j_gene: TRBJ1-1
abundance: few

CDR3aa: CASSLSGGVTDTQYF
CDR3nt: TGTGCCAGCAGCCTTAGCGGGGGGGTCACAGATACGCAGTATTTT
d_gene: TRBD2
v_gene: TRBV7-6
j_gene: TRBJ2-3
abundance: few

CDR3aa: CASSSTTGELFF
CDR3nt: TGTGCCAGCAGCTCCACCACCGGGGAGCTGTTTTTT
d_gene: -
v_gene: TRBV5-6
j_gene: TRBJ2-2
abundance: -

CDR3aa: CASSLRERNQPQHF
CDR3nt: TGTGCCAGCAGCCTCAGGGAGCGCAATCAGCCCCAGCATTTT
d_gene: -
v_gene: TRBV5-8
j_gene: TRBJ1-5
abundance: -

CDR3aa: CASSQGGPSYGYTF
CDR3nt: TGCGCCAGCAGCCAAGGAGGCCCCAGCTATGGCTACACCTTC
d_gene: -
v_gene: TRBV4-1
j_gene: TRBJ1-2
abundance: -

CDR3aa: CASSYSIVYEQYF
CDR3nt: TGTGCCAGCAGTTACTCGATAGTCTACGAGCAGTACTTC
d_gene: -
v_gene: TRBV6-6
j_gene: TRBJ2-7
abundance: few

CDR3aa: CASSYTWGDTDTQYF
CDR3nt: TGTGCCAGCAGTTACACATGGGGGGACACAGATACGCAGTATTTT
d_gene: -
v_gene: TRBV6-5
j_gene: TRBJ2-3
abundance: few

CDR3aa: CSPAGVSTDTQYF
CDR3nt: TGCAGTCCAGCGGGGGTTAGCACAGATACGCAGTATTTT
d_gene: TRBD2
v_gene: TRBV20-1
j_gene: TRBJ2-3
abundance: once

CDR3aa: CASSPSSLNTEAFF
CDR3nt: TGTGCCAGCTCACCGTCGTCTTTGAACACTGAAGCTTTCTTT
d_gene: -
v_gene: TRBV18
j_gene: TRBJ1-1
abundance: -

CDR3aa: CASSLTGGSSYEQYF
CDR3nt: TGTGCCAGCAGTTTAACAGGGGGTAGCTCCTACGAGCAGTACTTC
d_gene: TRBD1
v_gene: TRBV5-1
j_gene: TRBJ2-7
abundance: many

CDR3aa: CASTPPGDSLTGELFF
CDR3nt: TGTGCCAGCACCCCGCCGGGGGACAGCCTCACTGGGGAGCTGTTTTTT
d_gene: -
v_gene: TRBV6-2/TRBV6-3
j_gene: TRBJ2-2
abundance: -

CDR3aa: CASSLEGGTGELFF
CDR3nt: TGTGCCAGCAGCTTAGAAGGCGGCACCGGGGAGCTGTTTTTT
d_gene: -
v_gene: TRBV11-2
j_gene: TRBJ2-2
abundance: many

CDR3aa: CSAIIRPGLFF
CDR3nt: TGCAGTGCTATAATAAGGCCCGGTTTGTTCTTC
d_gene: -
v_gene: TRBV20-1
j_gene: TRBJ2-1
abundance: few

CDR3aa: CASSWTDAGNTIYF
CDR3nt: TGTGCCAGCAGCTGGACAGACGCTGGAAACACCATATATTTT
d_gene: -
v_gene: TRBV7-6
j_gene: TRBJ1-3
abundance: -

CDR3aa: CSATGRGIGEKLFF
CDR3nt: TGCAGTGCCACAGGGCGGGGTATCGGTGAAAAACTGTTTTTT
d_gene: -
v_gene: TRBV20-1
j_gene: TRBJ1-4
abundance: -

CDR3aa: CASSQEPRAISTNEKLFF
CDR3nt: TGCGCCAGCAGCCAAGAGCCGAGGGCTATTTCAACTAATGAAAAACTGTTTTTT
d_gene: -
v_gene: TRBV4-3
j_gene: TRBJ1-4
abundance: -

CDR3aa: CASSLTSGVVLYNEQFF
CDR3nt: TGCGCCAGCAGCTTGACTAGCGGGGTTGTGCTATACAATGAGCAGTTCTTC
d_gene: TRBD2
v_gene: TRBV5-1
j_gene: TRBJ2-1
abundance: few

CDR3aa: CASSLFGTSGYNEQFF
CDR3nt: TGTGCCAGCAGCTTATTTGGGACTAGCGGATACAATGAGCAGTTCTTC
d_gene: TRBD2
v_gene: TRBV11-2
j_gene: TRBJ2-1
abundance: -

CDR3aa: CASSYRGRAVASYNEQFF
CDR3nt: TGTGCCAGCAGTTACCGCGGGAGGGCGGTGGCTTCCTACAATGAGCAGTTCTTC
d_gene: TRBD2
v_gene: TRBV6-2/TRBV6-3
j_gene: TRBJ2-1
abundance: -

CDR3aa: CASSLGQSLETQYF
CDR3nt: TGCGCCAGCAGCCTCGGACAGTCGTTGGAGACCCAGTACTTC
d_gene: -
v_gene: TRBV4-1
j_gene: TRBJ2-5
abundance: few

CDR3aa: CASSLEGPNEQFF
CDR3nt: TGTGCCAGCAGCTTGGAGGGCCCCAATGAGCAGTTCTTC
d_gene: -
v_gene: TRBV7-2
j_gene: TRBJ2-1
abundance: -

CDR3aa: CASSFGGASYNEQFF
CDR3nt: TGTGCCAGCAGCTTCGGGGGGGCATCCTACAATGAGCAGTTCTTC
d_gene: TRBD2
v_gene: TRBV7-9
j_gene: TRBJ2-1
abundance: few

CDR3aa: CASSLYAANTGELFF
CDR3nt: TGTGCCAGCAGTTTATATGCTGCGAACACCGGGGAGCTGTTTTTT
d_gene: -
v_gene: TRBV27
j_gene: TRBJ2-2
abundance: -

CDR3aa: CSVQQGGGETQYF
CDR3nt: TGCAGCGTCCAACAGGGAGGAGGGGAGACCCAGTACTTC
d_gene: -
v_gene: TRBV29-1
j_gene: TRBJ2-5
abundance: -

CDR3aa: CASSPARTGIDEQYF
CDR3nt: TGTGCCAGCAGCCCAGCCCGGACAGGGATAGACGAGCAGTACTTC
d_gene: TRBD1
v_gene: TRBV7-9
j_gene: TRBJ2-7
abundance: -

CDR3aa: CASSWREQGGNEQFF
CDR3nt: TGTGCCAGCAGCTGGCGGGAACAGGGGGGAAATGAGCAGTTCTTC
d_gene: TRBD1
v_gene: TRBV5-5
j_gene: TRBJ2-1
abundance: -

CDR3aa: CASSLEFRGTQYF
CDR3nt: TGTGCCAGCAGTTTAGAATTTCGGGGGACCCAGTACTTC
d_gene: -
v_gene: TRBV12-3/TRBV12-4
j_gene: TRBJ2-5
abundance: few

CDR3aa: CSASQQGANTEAFF
CDR3nt: TGCAGCGCTTCGCAACAGGGGGCGAACACTGAAGCTTTCTTT
d_gene: TRBD1
v_gene: TRBV29-1
j_gene: TRBJ1-1
abundance: few

CDR3aa: CASSSLLGSAEAFF
CDR3nt: TGTGCCAGCAGCTCTCTATTGGGCTCAGCTGAAGCTTTCTTT
d_gene: -
v_gene: TRBV7-6
j_gene: TRBJ1-1
abundance: -

CDR3aa: CASHTKFSTANYGYTF
CDR3nt: TGTGCCAGTCACACAAAATTCTCGACAGCTAACTATGGCTACACCTTC
d_gene: -
v_gene: TRBV19
j_gene: TRBJ1-2
abundance: -

CDR3aa: CASSIGPDTQYF
CDR3nt: TGTGCCAGCAGTATTGGGCCGGATACGCAGTATTTT
d_gene: -
v_gene: TRBV2
j_gene: TRBJ2-3
abundance: -

CDR3aa: CASSQDSEETQYF
CDR3nt: TGTGCCAGCAGCCAAGATTCGGAAGAGACCCAGTACTTC
d_gene: -
v_gene: TRBV4-2
j_gene: TRBJ2-5
abundance: -

CDR3aa: CASSPGALLKNEKLFF
CDR3nt: TGTGCCAGCAGCCCCGGGGCTTTATTGAAAAATGAAAAACTGTTTTTT
d_gene: -
v_gene: TRBV11-2
j_gene: TRBJ1-4
abundance: -

CDR3aa: CASSLRGQAGKSMAGELFF
CDR3nt: TGTGCCAGCAGCTTAAGAGGACAGGCGGGCAAGTCGATGGCCGGGGAGCTGTTTTTT
d_gene: TRBD1
v_gene: TRBV7-3
j_gene: TRBJ2-2
abundance: many

CDR3aa: CSARRTGIADTQYF
CDR3nt: TGCAGTGCTCGAAGGACAGGGATAGCAGATACGCAGTATTTT
d_gene: TRBD1
v_gene: TRBV20-1
j_gene: TRBJ2-3
abundance: -

CDR3aa: CASRQGKNTEAFF
CDR3nt: TGTGCCAGCAGACAGGGCAAGAACACTGAAGCTTTCTTT
d_gene: -
v_gene: TRBV6-1
j_gene: TRBJ1-1
abundance: -

CDR3aa: CASSRRQGVTEAFF
CDR3nt: TGTGCCAGTAGTCGCCGACAGGGAGTGACTGAAGCTTTCTTT
d_gene: TRBD1
v_gene: TRBV19
j_gene: TRBJ1-1
abundance: -